This TCR beta chain was found in a study of T cell responses to AZD1222 COVID-19 vaccine. Findings and caveats of the study: Spike-specific TCR breadth rose after two AZD1222 doses, and depth rose as well. No day 14 peak samples; only post-peak repertoires were characterized.

The assay was immunoSEQ multiplex PCR, and TCRdb's table has in-frame clones only and misses some. The sample has roughly 150,000 clones; about 90% are singletons. This clone was picked up one time. What it binds is unknown. Germline CDR1 LNHDA, CDR2 SQIVND (reference sequence). V lost 7 bases, J lost 4 bases, and 10 bases stayed unmatched. CDR3 length: 15 residues. Second doses at about 4 or about 12 weeks were pooled. The sequencing used peripheral blood, collected 28 days after the second AZD1222 dose. The clonotype originates from an adult who received the AZD1222 COVID-19 vaccine. The chain employs TRBV19 and TRBJ1-2, with 9 bases aligning to TRBD1. The CDR3 DNA is TGTGCCAGTACTACGACAGGGGGATCCCTCTATGGCTACACCTTC. Protein: CASTTTGGSLYGYTF.